The rows below give T cell receptor beta chains drawn from one sample of a study of shared clonotypes between healthy human individuals. Assay used: immunoSEQ multiplex PCR; TCRdb lists only in-frame clones, some missing. The sample has approximately 2.1 million clones; approximately 95% are singletons. Input material: naive CD4+ T cells from PBMCs. These receptors originate from a man aged 18-30 years in good health. Some clones in this sample may be carry-over from other donors' samples. The CDR3 runs from the conserved cysteine through the conserved F or W. Each record gives: J gene, V gene, CDR3 protein.

j_call: TRBJ2-5; v_call: TRBV6-5; cdr3_aa: CASSYAIGTLQETQYF
j_call: TRBJ2-3; v_call: TRBV7-8; cdr3_aa: CASSLVSTDTQYF
j_call: TRBJ2-1; v_call: TRBV28; cdr3_aa: CASSSPGTSNEQFF
j_call: TRBJ2-1; v_call: TRBV5-6; cdr3_aa: CASSRLLAGVRHEQFF
j_call: TRBJ1-1; v_call: TRBV7-2; cdr3_aa: CASSRQGGGTEAFF
j_call: TRBJ2-1; v_call: TRBV7-3; cdr3_aa: CASSLGQTEANEQFF
j_call: TRBJ2-3; v_call: TRBV5-1; cdr3_aa: CASSPKAGTGGSGTQYF
j_call: TRBJ2-7; v_call: TRBV18; cdr3_aa: CASSPVVGPDEQYF
j_call: TRBJ2-3; v_call: TRBV7-2; cdr3_aa: CASSLVAGLTDTQYF
j_call: TRBJ2-3; v_call: TRBV7-9; cdr3_aa: CASSSVRDTQYF
j_call: TRBJ2-7; v_call: TRBV6-1; cdr3_aa: CASSEPRASGIGYEQYF
j_call: TRBJ1-5; v_call: TRBV6-1; cdr3_aa: CASSEGVTHLNQPQHF
j_call: TRBJ2-7; v_call: TRBV7-2; cdr3_aa: CASSSVFHEQYF
j_call: TRBJ2-1; v_call: TRBV6-1; cdr3_aa: CASSVIDLSINEQFF
j_call: TRBJ1-2; v_call: TRBV27; cdr3_aa: CASRRRQVGGYTF
j_call: TRBJ1-5; v_call: TRBV19; cdr3_aa: CASSPPRANTGQPQHF
j_call: TRBJ1-2; v_call: TRBV28; cdr3_aa: CASRGTGRTNYGYTF
j_call: TRBJ2-2; v_call: TRBV10-3; cdr3_aa: CAIRGTSGSSGGELFF
j_call: TRBJ1-1; v_call: TRBV14; cdr3_aa: CASSQTSGFTEAFF
j_call: TRBJ1-3; v_call: TRBV19; cdr3_aa: CASSTTGDSGNTIYF
j_call: TRBJ2-7; v_call: TRBV7-3; cdr3_aa: CASSTTSAGEQYF
j_call: TRBJ1-3; v_call: TRBV5-1; cdr3_aa: CASSPLAGNGNTIYF
j_call: TRBJ1-1; v_call: TRBV14; cdr3_aa: CASSQVIGSVNTEAFF
j_call: TRBJ1-5; v_call: TRBV28; cdr3_aa: CASTGTPGTGVSRPQHF
j_call: TRBJ2-1; v_call: TRBV7-2; cdr3_aa: CASSLGLAGVEQFF
j_call: TRBJ2-7; v_call: TRBV4-2; cdr3_aa: CASSQVDRAAGGDEQYF
j_call: TRBJ2-7; v_call: TRBV19; cdr3_aa: CASSIVGGSYEQYF
j_call: TRBJ2-7; v_call: TRBV19; cdr3_aa: CASSIGAGSLGQYF
j_call: TRBJ2-2; v_call: TRBV5-1; cdr3_aa: CASRATGDTGELFF
j_call: TRBJ2-7; v_call: TRBV4-1; cdr3_aa: CASSQQARTGTGGYEQYF
j_call: TRBJ1-1; v_call: TRBV7-2; cdr3_aa: CASSLGAATEAFF
j_call: TRBJ2-2; v_call: TRBV7-2; cdr3_aa: CASSRFAGGPSGELFF
j_call: TRBJ1-5; v_call: TRBV13; cdr3_aa: CASSLDGNQPQHF
j_call: TRBJ1-4; v_call: TRBV7-9; cdr3_aa: CASRQGVEKLFF
j_call: TRBJ2-1; v_call: TRBV7-2; cdr3_aa: CASSPLGLAAYNEQFF
j_call: TRBJ1-4; v_call: TRBV30; cdr3_aa: CAWSVRGQGSRKLFF
j_call: TRBJ2-7; v_call: TRBV25-1; cdr3_aa: CASGLSYEQYF
j_call: TRBJ2-5; v_call: TRBV7-9; cdr3_aa: CASSPGQYF
j_call: TRBJ2-3; v_call: TRBV27; cdr3_aa: CASSSRLAGIPRTTQYF
j_call: TRBJ2-7; v_call: TRBV7-9; cdr3_aa: CASSLATGYEQYF
j_call: TRBJ2-7; v_call: TRBV5-1; cdr3_aa: CASSLQGADEQYF
j_call: TRBJ2-2; v_call: TRBV6-5; cdr3_aa: CASSLAYTGELFF
j_call: TRBJ1-1; v_call: TRBV7-9; cdr3_aa: CASSAGGSGTEAFF
j_call: TRBJ2-1; v_call: TRBV6-5; cdr3_aa: CASSSGTGRNEQFF
j_call: TRBJ2-1; v_call: TRBV5-4; cdr3_aa: CASSLGRSSYNEQFF
j_call: TRBJ2-6; v_call: TRBV29-1; cdr3_aa: CSVLESFNYQSSGANVLTF